This T cell receptor beta chain stems from a study of T-cell reconstitution after alpha-beta-depleted transplantation in children. The J segment lost 4 bases and the V segment lost 3 bases, leaving 4 bases of the junction unmatched. The CDR3 contains 15 residues. Germline V gene data show CDR1 as MRHNA and CDR2 as SNTAGT. The TCRbeta library incorporated unique molecular identifiers. TCRdb reprocessed the PCR reads with MiXCR, giving one entry per CDR3 protein. The sample lists some 600,000 distinct CDR3 sequences; about 15% were seen once. This receptor was taken from a human donor who donated a stem cell graft to a child with acute myeloid leukemia. The chain uses TRBV6-4 and TRBJ2-1, with 9 bases aligning to TRBD1. The source was PBMCs from the stem cell graft donor, collected from the stem cell graft. CDR3 amino acids: CASSEGQGLYNEQFF. CDR3 DNA: TGTGCCAGCAGTGAGGGACAGGGACTGTACAATGAGCAGTTCTTC.